This T cell receptor beta chain was recorded in a study of blood T cells in healthy people across ages. Primers used in a second PCR of about 7 to 12 cycles were a sample-barcoded 5' primer and a J-beta primer mix. Using its own MiXCR run on the 5' RACE reads, TCRdb lists one record per CDR3 protein. Among some 880,000 distinct CDR3 sequences listed, roughly 35% were seen once. V lost 3 bases to trimming and J lost 7 bases; unmatched junction nucleotides: 8. Looked up from germline, CDR1 is SGHTA and CDR2 is FQGNSA. CDR3 length: 15 amino acids. This TCR derives from a man aged 18 to 30 in good health. This chain uses TRBV7-2 with TRBJ2-7, with TRBD1 matching 11 bases. What was sequenced was blood. The CDR3 bases are TGTGCCAGCAGCTTTGGACAGGGGGCGGGTAATGAGCAGTACTTC. Translated, it gives CASSFGQGAGNEQYF. Supplemented by reference TRBV7-2 and TRBJ2-7, the full variable domain reads GAGVSQSPSNKVTEKGKDVELRCDPISGHTALYWYRQSLGQGLEFLIYFQGNSAPDKSGLPSDRFSAERTGGSVSTLTIQRTQQEDSAVYLCASSFGQGAGNEQYFGPGTRLTVT.